This paragraph reports one TCR beta chain. RNA totalling about 0.45 to 1 ug underwent reverse transcription with random hexamers. The immunoSEQ assay covered 54 Vbeta and 13 Jbeta segments for CDR3. TCRdb redid the calling of the immunoSEQ multiplex PCR reads with MiXCR, one entry per CDR3 protein. The sample comprises around 80,000 distinct CDR3 sequences, 91% of which are singletons, and 0.5% to 0.65% rests with the top ten. The record originates from a study of CD8 T cells in Susac syndrome. FACS was used to enrich TEMRA cells, whereas the CD8+ and CD4+ T cells were obtained by negative isolation. The CDR3 has 17 amino acids. Trimming removed 3 bases from V and 1 base from J; junction bases left unmatched: 9. Germline V gene sequence: CDR1 SGDLS, CDR2 YYNGEE.

The sample comprised CD8+ T cells from PBMCs. The rearrangement uses TRBV9 and TRBJ1-2, with 10 bases lining up with TRBD1. This TCR came from a human donor with multiple sclerosis. The DNA for the CDR3 is TGTGCCAGCAGCGGGACAGGGGGGAAGTGGGATAACTATGGCTACACCTTC. Amino acid sequence: CASSGTGGKWDNYGYTF.